This TCR beta chain was captured in a study of CD8+ T cells in alopecia areata. Overall study: Treatment of the treated patients consisted of oral tofacitinib, 5 to 10 mg twice daily.

Between the trimmed V and J ends, which lost 5 bases and 1 base, there was a span of 14 bases. CDR3 length: 15 amino acids. Germline V lookup: CDR1 MGHRA, CDR2 YSYEKL. After isolation, RNA underwent reverse transcription to generate cDNA as the sequencing template. Produced via immunoSEQ multiplex PCR; TCRdb's table is partial and in-frame only. The table has about 120,000 clones, around two fifths seen once; the top ten hold about 3.1%. The genes are TRBV4-1 and TRBJ2-5; D is perhaps TRBD2 (5 bases). This TCR derives from a human donor with alopecia areata. Source material: CD4+ T cells sorted from blood. CDR3 sequence reads: CASSSQAAVQETQYF. CDR3 sequence (DNA): TGCGCCAGCAGCTCCCAAGCGGCAGTCCAAGAGACCCAGTACTTC.